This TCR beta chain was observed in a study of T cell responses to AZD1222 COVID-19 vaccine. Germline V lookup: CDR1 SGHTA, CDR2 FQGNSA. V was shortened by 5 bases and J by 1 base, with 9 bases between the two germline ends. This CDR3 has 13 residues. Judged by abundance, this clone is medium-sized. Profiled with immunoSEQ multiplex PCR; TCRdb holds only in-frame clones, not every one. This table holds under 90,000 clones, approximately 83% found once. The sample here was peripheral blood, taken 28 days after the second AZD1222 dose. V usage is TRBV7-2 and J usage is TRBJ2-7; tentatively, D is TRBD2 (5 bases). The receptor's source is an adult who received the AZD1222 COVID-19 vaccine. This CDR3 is CASSAGDSYEQYF. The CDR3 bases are TGTGCCAGCAGCGCCGGGGATTCCTACGAGCAGTACTTC.